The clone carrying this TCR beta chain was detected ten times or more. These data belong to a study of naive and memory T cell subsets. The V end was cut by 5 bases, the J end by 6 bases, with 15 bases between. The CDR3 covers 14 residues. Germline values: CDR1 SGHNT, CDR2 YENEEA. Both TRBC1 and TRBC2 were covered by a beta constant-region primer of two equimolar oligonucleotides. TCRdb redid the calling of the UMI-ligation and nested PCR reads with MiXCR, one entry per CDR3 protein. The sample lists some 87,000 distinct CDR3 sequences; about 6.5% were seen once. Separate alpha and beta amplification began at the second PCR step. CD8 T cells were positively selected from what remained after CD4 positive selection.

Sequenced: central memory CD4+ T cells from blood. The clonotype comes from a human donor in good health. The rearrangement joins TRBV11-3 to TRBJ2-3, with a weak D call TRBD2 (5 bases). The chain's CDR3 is CASSPIRDPDTQYF. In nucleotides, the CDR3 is TGTGCCAGCAGCCCCATCCGGGATCCGGATACGCAGTATTTT.